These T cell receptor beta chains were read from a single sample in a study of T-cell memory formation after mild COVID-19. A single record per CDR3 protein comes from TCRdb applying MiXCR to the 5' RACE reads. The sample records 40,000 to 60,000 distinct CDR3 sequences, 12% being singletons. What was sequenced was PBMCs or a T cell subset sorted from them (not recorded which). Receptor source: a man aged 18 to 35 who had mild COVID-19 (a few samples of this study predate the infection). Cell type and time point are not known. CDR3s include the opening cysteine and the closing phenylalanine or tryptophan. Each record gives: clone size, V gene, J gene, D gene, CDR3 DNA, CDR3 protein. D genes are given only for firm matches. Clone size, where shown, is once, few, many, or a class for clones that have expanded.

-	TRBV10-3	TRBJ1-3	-	TGTGCCATCAGTGTGGGGGACGTCTCTGGAAACACCATATATTTT	CAISVGDVSGNTIYF
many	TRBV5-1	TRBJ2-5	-	TGCGCCAGCAGCTTGGGGGTGTTCGAGACCCAGTACTTC	CASSLGVFETQYF
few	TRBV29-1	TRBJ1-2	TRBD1	TGCAGCGTTGTTTCACAGGGGGGCGGCTACACCTTC	CSVVSQGGGYTF
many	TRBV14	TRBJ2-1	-	TGTGCCAGCAGCCCCCTTGGGTGGGGGCTGGATGAGCAGTTCTTC	CASSPLGWGLDEQFF
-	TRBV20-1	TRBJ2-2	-	TGCAGTGCTAGACCGGGGGCCGTTGCCGGGGAGCTGTTTTTT	CSARPGAVAGELFF
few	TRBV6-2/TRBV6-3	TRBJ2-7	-	TGTGCCAGCAGTACCGGGACACCCTCCTACGAGCAGTACTTC	CASSTGTPSYEQYF
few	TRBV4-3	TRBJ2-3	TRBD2	TGCGCCAGCAGCCGAGTTACCGGACTAGCGGGGTTAGATACGCAGTATTTT	CASSRVTGLAGLDTQYF
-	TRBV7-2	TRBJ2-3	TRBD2	TGTGCCAGCAGCATTAGCGGGGTGGATAAAGATACGCAGTATTTT	CASSISGVDKDTQYF
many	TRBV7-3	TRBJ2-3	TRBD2	TGTGCCAGCAGCTTAGCGGGGGCAGATACGCAGTATTTT	CASSLAGADTQYF
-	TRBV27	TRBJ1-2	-	TGTGCCAGCAGTGCGACACCGATTTATGGCTACACCTTC	CASSATPIYGYTF
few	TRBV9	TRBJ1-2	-	TGTGCCAGCAGCGTCTCTGGGGGCCCCTATGGCTACACCTTC	CASSVSGGPYGYTF
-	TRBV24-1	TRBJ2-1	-	TGTGCCACCCAGGGCCTGAGCTCCTACAATGAGCAGTTCTTC	CATQGLSSYNEQFF
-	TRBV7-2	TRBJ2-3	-	TGTGCCAGCAGGGGAGGAGATACGCAGTATTTT	CASRGGDTQYF
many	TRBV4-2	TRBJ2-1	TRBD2	TGTGCCAGCAGCCAAGCCGGGACTAGCGGGTGGTTGGAGCAGTTCTTC	CASSQAGTSGWLEQFF
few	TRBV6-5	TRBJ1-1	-	TGTGCCAGCAGGGGGACCTGGGCTGAAGCTTTCTTT	CASRGTWAEAFF
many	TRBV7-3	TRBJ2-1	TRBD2	TGTGCCAGCAGCTCGACTAGCGGATCATCCTACAATGAGCAGTTCTTC	CASSSTSGSSYNEQFF
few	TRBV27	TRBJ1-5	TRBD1	TGTGCCAGCAGTTTTGAGGGGGCTCAGCCCCAGCATTTT	CASSFEGAQPQHF
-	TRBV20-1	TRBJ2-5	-	TGCAGTGCTAGAGGATGGGTGGGCCCGCGGGAGACCCAGTACTTC	CSARGWVGPRETQYF
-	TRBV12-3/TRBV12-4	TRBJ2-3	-	TGTGCCAGCAGTCAAGACTATAACACAGATACGCAGTATTTT	CASSQDYNTDTQYF
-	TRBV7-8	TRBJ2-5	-	TGTGCCAGCAGCTCCATCTTAGAGACCCAGTACTTC	CASSSILETQYF
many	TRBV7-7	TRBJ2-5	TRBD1	TGTGCCAGCAGCTTAGGGACAGGGGGCCAAGAGACCCAGTACTTC	CASSLGTGGQETQYF
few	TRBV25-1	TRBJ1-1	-	TGTGCCAGCAGTGAGCCCCCCGGCGAAGCTTTCTTT	CASSEPPGEAFF
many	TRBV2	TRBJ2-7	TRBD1	TGTGCCAGCAGTCCACAGGGGAGATCCTACGGGGAGCAGTACTTC	CASSPQGRSYGEQYF
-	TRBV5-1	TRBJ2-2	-	TGCGCCAGCAGCTTGGAATCTGGTAGGGGCTGGAACACCGGGGAGCTGTTTTTT	CASSLESGRGWNTGELFF
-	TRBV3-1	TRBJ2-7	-	TGTGCCAGCAGCCAAGAAGGGGGGACCTACGAGCAGTACTTC	CASSQEGGTYEQYF
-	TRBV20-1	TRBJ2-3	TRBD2	TGCAGTGCTAGAAATAGCGGGGGTATTGATACGCAGTATTTT	CSARNSGGIDTQYF
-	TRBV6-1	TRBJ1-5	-	TGTGCCAGCACTCTAGCGGGAGGGTATCAGCCCCAGCATTTT	CASTLAGGYQPQHF
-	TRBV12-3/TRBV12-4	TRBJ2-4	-	TGTGCCAGCAGTCTATTAGCCAAAAACATTCAGTACTTC	CASSLLAKNIQYF